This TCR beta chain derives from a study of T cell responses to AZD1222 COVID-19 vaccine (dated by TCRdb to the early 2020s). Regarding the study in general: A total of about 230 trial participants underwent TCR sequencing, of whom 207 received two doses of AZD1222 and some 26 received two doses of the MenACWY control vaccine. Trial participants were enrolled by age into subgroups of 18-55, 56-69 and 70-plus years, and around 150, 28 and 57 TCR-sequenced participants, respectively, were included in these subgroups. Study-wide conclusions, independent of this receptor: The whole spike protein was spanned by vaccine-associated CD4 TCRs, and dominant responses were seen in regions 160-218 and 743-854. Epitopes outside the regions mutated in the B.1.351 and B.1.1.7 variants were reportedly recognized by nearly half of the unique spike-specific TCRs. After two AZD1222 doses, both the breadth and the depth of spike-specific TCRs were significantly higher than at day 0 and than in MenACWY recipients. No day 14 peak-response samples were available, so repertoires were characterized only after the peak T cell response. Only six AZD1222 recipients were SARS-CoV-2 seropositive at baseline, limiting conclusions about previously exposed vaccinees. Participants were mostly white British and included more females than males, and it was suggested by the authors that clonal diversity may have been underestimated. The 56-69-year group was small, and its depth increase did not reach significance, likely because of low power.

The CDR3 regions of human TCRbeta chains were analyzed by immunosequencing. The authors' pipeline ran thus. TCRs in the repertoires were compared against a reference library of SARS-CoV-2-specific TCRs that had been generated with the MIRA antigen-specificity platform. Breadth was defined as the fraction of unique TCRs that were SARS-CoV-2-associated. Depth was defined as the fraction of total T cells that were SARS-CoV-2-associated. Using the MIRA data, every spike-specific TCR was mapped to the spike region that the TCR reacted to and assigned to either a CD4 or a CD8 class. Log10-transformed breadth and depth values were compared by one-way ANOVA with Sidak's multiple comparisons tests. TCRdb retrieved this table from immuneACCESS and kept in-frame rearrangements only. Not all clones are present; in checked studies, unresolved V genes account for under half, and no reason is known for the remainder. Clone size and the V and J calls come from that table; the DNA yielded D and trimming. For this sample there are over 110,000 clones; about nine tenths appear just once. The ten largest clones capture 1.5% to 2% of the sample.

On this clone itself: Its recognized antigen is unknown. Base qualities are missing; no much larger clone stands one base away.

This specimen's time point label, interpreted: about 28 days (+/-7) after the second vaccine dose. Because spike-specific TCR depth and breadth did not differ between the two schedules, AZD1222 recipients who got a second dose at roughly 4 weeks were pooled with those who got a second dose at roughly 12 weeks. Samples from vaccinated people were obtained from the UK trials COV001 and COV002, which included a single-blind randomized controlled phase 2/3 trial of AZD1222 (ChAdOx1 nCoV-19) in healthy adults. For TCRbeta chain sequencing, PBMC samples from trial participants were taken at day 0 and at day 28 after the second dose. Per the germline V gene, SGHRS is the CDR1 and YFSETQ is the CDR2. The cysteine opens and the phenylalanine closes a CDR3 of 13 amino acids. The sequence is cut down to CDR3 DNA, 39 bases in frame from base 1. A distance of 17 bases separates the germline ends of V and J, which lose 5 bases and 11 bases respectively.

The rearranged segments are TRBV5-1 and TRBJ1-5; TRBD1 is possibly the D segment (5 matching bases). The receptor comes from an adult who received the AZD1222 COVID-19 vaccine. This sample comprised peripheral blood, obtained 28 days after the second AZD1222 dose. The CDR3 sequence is CASRQDTVDAQHF. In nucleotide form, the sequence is TGCGCCAGCAGGCAGGACACTGTAGATGCCCAGCATTTT.